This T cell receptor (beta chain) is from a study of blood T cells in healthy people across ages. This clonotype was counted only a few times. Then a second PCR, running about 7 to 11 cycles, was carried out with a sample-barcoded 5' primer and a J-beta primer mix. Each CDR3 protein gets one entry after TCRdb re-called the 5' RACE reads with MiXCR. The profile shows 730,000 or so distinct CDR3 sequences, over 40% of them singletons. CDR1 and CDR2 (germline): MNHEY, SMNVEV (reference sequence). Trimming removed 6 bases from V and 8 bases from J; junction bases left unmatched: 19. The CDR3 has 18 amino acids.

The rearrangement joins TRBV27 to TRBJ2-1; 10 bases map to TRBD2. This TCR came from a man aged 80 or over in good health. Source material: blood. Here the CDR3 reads CASSLWSRSSGSSDEQFF. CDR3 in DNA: TGTGCCAGCAGCTTGTGGAGTCGATCTAGCGGGAGTTCGGATGAGCAGTTCTTC.